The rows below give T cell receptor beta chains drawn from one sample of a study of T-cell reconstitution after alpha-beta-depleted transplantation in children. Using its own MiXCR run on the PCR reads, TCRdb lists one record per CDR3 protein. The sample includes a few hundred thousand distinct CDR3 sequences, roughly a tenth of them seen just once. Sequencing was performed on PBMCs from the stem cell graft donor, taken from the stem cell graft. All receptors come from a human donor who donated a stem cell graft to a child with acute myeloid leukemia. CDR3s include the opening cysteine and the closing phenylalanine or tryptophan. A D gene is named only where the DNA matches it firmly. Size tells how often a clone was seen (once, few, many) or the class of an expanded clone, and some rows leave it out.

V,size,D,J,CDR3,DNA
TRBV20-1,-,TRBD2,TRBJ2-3,CSARDQSAGGRRDTQYF,TGCAGTGCTAGAGATCAATCGGCGGGGGGCCGGAGAGATACGCAGTATTTT
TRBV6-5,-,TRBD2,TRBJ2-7,CASSYSLASGSYEQYF,TGTGCCAGCAGTTACTCGTTGGCTAGCGGTTCCTACGAGCAGTACTTC
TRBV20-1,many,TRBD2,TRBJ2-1,CSASPSGRINEQFF,TGCAGTGCTAGTCCTAGCGGGAGGATCAATGAGCAGTTCTTC
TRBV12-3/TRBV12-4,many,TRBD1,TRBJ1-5,CASSLETGGIGNQPQHF,TGTGCCAGCAGTTTGGAGACAGGGGGCATAGGCAATCAGCCCCAGCATTTT
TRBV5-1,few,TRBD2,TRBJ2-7,CASQSSPGGSGQQYF,TGCGCCAGCCAATCCTCCCCGGGGGGGAGCGGTCAGCAGTACTTC
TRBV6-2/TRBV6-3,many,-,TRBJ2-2,CASTRQGLANTGELFF,TGTGCCAGCACCCGCCAGGGTCTGGCGAACACCGGGGAGCTGTTTTTT
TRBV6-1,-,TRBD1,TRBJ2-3,CASSGPGQGTDTQYF,TGTGCCAGCAGTGGACCGGGACAGGGCACAGATACGCAGTATTTT
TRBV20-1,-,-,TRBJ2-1,CSARIPPGRTNEQFF,TGCAGTGCTAGGATCCCCCCGGGACGGACCAATGAGCAGTTCTTC
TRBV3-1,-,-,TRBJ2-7,CASSQDTGRTYEQYF,TGTGCCAGCAGCCAGGACACCGGTAGAACCTACGAGCAGTACTTC
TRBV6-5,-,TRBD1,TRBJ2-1,CASSYYHRDRYNEQFF,TGTGCCAGCAGTTACTACCACCGGGACAGGTACAATGAGCAGTTCTTC
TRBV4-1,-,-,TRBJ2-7,CASSQVSVGEQYF,TGCGCCAGCAGCCAAGTTAGTGTTGGAGAGCAGTACTTC
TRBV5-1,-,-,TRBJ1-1,CASSPAGVGFTEAFF,TGCGCCAGCAGCCCTGCAGGGGTTGGGTTCACTGAAGCTTTCTTT
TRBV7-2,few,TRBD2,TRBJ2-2,CASSLFMLAGGHGELFF,TGTGCCAGCAGCTTATTTATGCTAGCGGGAGGGCACGGGGAGCTGTTTTTT
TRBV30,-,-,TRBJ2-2,CACPPKSNTGELFF,TGTGCCTGCCCGCCGAAATCGAACACCGGGGAGCTGTTTTTT
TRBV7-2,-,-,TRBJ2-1,CASSRGGGGRDNEQFF,TGTGCCAGCAGCAGGGGGGGAGGGGGCCGGGACAATGAGCAGTTCTTC
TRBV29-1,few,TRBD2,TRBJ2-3,CSVEFTSGNADTQYF,TGCAGCGTTGAGTTTACTAGCGGGAACGCAGATACGCAGTATTTT
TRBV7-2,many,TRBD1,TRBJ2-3,CASSLDRAAQYF,TGTGCCAGCAGCCTTGACAGGGCTGCGCAGTATTTT
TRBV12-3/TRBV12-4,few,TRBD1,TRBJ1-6,CASSFRDRNSPLHF,TGTGCCAGCAGTTTCCGGGACAGAAATTCACCCCTCCACTTT
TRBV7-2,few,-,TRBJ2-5,CASSLNARETQYF,TGTGCCAGCAGCTTAAACGCCAGAGAGACCCAGTACTTC
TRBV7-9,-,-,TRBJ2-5,CASSNSKGSETQYF,TGTGCCAGCAGCAATTCGAAAGGGTCAGAGACCCAGTACTTC
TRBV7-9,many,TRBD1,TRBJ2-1,CASSLGGTGRNEQFF,TGTGCCAGCAGCTTAGGTGGGACAGGGAGGAATGAGCAGTTCTTC
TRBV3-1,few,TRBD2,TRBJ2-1,CASSQLAGGPAYNEQFF,TGTGCCAGCAGCCAACTAGCGGGGGGGCCTGCCTACAATGAGCAGTTCTTC
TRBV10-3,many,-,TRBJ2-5,CAISALADLQTQYF,TGTGCCATCAGTGCACTAGCAGACCTACAGACCCAGTACTTC
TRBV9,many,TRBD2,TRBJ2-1,CASSITSGRREQFF,TGTGCCAGCAGCATAACTAGCGGGAGGCGTGAGCAGTTCTTC
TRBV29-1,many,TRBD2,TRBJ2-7,CSVESETSGADYEQYF,TGCAGCGTTGAATCCGAGACTAGCGGAGCCGACTACGAGCAGTACTTC
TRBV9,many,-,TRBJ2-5,CASSPSGVGETQYF,TGTGCCAGCAGCCCCAGTGGGGTGGGGGAGACCCAGTACTTC
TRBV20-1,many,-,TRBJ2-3,CSASLRGGADTQYF,TGCAGTGCTAGCTTAAGGGGGGGCGCAGATACGCAGTATTTT
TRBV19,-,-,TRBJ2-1,CASSSRQPSSYNEQFF,TGTGCCAGTAGTAGCCGGCAGCCGAGCTCCTACAATGAGCAGTTCTTC
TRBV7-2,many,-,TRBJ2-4,CASSQQTGSLQYF,TGTGCCAGCAGCCAGCAGACAGGATCCCTTCAGTACTTC
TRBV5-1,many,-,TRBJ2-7,CASSGPMYEQYF,TGCGCCAGCAGCGGCCCTATGTACGAGCAGTACTTC
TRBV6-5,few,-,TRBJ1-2,CASGRQGGYTF,TGTGCCAGCGGAAGGCAGGGTGGCTACACCTTC
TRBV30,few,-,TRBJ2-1,CAWRQSEQFF,TGTGCCTGGAGGCAGAGCGAGCAGTTCTTC
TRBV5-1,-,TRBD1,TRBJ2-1,CASSETGVAYNEQFF,TGCGCCAGCAGCGAGACAGGGGTCGCTTACAATGAGCAGTTCTTC
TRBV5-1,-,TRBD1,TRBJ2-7,CASSAGQGRDEQYF,TGCGCCAGCAGCGCGGGACAGGGACGCGACGAGCAGTACTTC
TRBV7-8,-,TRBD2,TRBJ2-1,CASSSFPGLGSQHEQFF,TGTGCCAGCAGCTCCTTTCCGGGACTAGGTTCCCAACATGAGCAGTTCTTC
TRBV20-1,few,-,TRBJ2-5,CSARVGFMGAVGETQYF,TGCAGTGCTAGAGTGGGGTTTATGGGGGCCGTTGGGGAGACCCAGTACTTC
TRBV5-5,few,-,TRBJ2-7,CASSRYGTEAYEQYF,TGTGCCAGCAGCCGTTACGGGACGGAGGCCTACGAGCAGTACTTC
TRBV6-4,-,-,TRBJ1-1,CASRWGHLMNTEAFF,TGTGCCAGTCGTTGGGGACACCTTATGAACACTGAAGCTTTCTTT
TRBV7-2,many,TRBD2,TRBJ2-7,CASSLEAGGPHEQYF,TGTGCCAGCAGCTTAGAGGCGGGAGGGCCGCACGAGCAGTACTTC
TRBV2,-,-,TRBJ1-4,CASSQGGHEKLFF,TGTGCCAGCAGCCAGGGAGGACATGAAAAACTGTTTTTT
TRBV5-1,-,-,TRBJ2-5,CASSFRRQQETQYF,TGCGCCAGCAGCTTTCGACGGCAACAAGAGACCCAGTACTTC
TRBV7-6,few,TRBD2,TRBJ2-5,CASSLQTSAQETQYF,TGTGCCAGCAGCTTACAAACTAGCGCACAAGAGACCCAGTACTTC
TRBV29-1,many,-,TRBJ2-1,CSVVGSGSTYNEQFF,TGCAGCGTTGTGGGTAGCGGTTCTACCTACAATGAGCAGTTCTTC
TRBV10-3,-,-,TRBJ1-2,CAISVQGPGVGYTF,TGTGCCATCTCCGTACAGGGACCCGGGGTTGGCTACACCTTC
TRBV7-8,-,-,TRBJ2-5,CASSFQWEQSQETQYF,TGTGCCAGCAGCTTTCAATGGGAGCAGTCACAAGAGACCCAGTACTTC
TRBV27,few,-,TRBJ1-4,CASSFGQGINEKLFF,TGTGCCAGCAGTTTTGGGCAGGGGATTAATGAAAAACTGTTTTTT
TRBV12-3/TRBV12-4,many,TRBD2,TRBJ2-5,CASSPLAGGLETQYF,TGTGCCAGCAGTCCCCTAGCGGGGGGGCTAGAGACCCAGTACTTC
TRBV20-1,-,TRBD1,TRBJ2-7,CSAKPRDRIYEQYF,TGCAGTGCTAAACCCCGGGACAGGATCTACGAGCAGTACTTC
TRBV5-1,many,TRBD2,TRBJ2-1,CASSTGLAGPNEQFF,TGCGCCAGCAGTACGGGACTAGCGGGGCCCAATGAGCAGTTCTTC
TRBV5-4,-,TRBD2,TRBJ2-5,CASSSLAGRTGTQYF,TGTGCCAGCAGCAGCTTAGCGGGCAGGACGGGAACCCAGTACTTC
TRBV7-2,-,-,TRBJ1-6,CASSRPGSYNSPLHF,TGTGCCAGCAGCCGCCCGGGCTCCTATAATTCACCCCTCCACTTT
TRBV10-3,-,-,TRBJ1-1,CAIKAGTEAFF,TGTGCCATCAAGGCGGGTACTGAAGCTTTCTTT
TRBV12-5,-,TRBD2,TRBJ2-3,CASGFPRTSSTDTQYF,TGTGCTAGTGGTTTCCCAAGGACTAGCAGCACAGATACGCAGTATTTT
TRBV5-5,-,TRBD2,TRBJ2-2,CASSARLAANTGELFF,TGTGCCAGCAGCGCCCGACTAGCGGCGAACACCGGGGAGCTGTTTTTT
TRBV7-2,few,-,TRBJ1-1,CASSPRTVTEAFF,TGTGCCAGCAGCCCCAGGACAGTCACTGAAGCTTTCTTT
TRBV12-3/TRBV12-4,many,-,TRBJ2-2,CASSPGRVWTGELFF,TGTGCCAGCAGTCCCGGTAGGGTATGGACCGGGGAGCTGTTTTTT
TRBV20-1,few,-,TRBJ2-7,CSATPGLTVQYF,TGCAGTGCCACGCCCGGACTAACTGTGCAGTACTTC
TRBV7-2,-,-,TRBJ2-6,CASSLDLTGANVLTF,TGTGCCAGCAGCTTAGACCTCACTGGGGCCAACGTCCTGACTTTC
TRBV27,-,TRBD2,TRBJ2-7,CASSLTLAGVGEQYF,TGTGCCAGCAGTTTAACGCTAGCGGGAGTGGGCGAGCAGTACTTC